The present T cell receptor (beta chain) was sequenced within a study of siplizumab effects on memory and regulatory T cells. Assayed TCR templates numbered about 10^5 for each sample. Method: immunoSEQ multiplex PCR; TCRdb's copy keeps in-frame clones and lacks some. The table lists over 100,000 clones, approximately 90% of them singletons. As to this clone: No antigen is known for it.

Notes on the study in general: A small minority of alloreactive clones were mapped to unstimulated subsets. The diversity of naive T cells seemed greater than that of memory cells, and their alloresponse contribution seemed major.

Looked up from germline, CDR1 is SNHLY and CDR2 is FYNNEI. This CDR3 region has 13 residues. The V end was cut by 7 bases, the J end by 5 bases, with 11 bases between. The V and J genes are TRBV2 and TRBJ1-4; a weak D match, TRBD1 (5 bases). Sequenced input: CD4+ T cells sorted from blood. The TCR sequence derives from a human donor in good health. CDR3 in amino acids: CASNGDSNEKLFF. The CDR3 nucleotides are TGTGCCAGCAATGGTGACAGCAATGAAAAACTGTTTTTT.